This T cell receptor beta chain was retrieved from a study of T cell responses to AZD1222 COVID-19 vaccine. Study-wide points: Only five to seven AZD1222 recipients were seropositive at baseline. White British ancestry dominated among donors, who included more females, and clonal diversity was possibly underestimated.

Using immunoSEQ multiplex PCR, the repertoire was profiled, and TCRdb retains in-frame clones only, with some absent. The sample yields about 26,000 clones, 88% seen once. Germline V gene data show CDR1 as LNHDA and CDR2 as SQIVND (reference sequence). V shed 5 bases and J shed 0 bases, with 14 bases lying between them. The length of the CDR3 is 15 residues. The sample holds one count of this clone. What it recognizes is unknown. V and J are TRBV19 and TRBJ2-7; perhaps D is TRBD1 or TRBD2 (5 bases each). The receptor's source is an adult who received the AZD1222 COVID-19 vaccine. Sequencing was performed on peripheral blood, taken 28 days after the second AZD1222 dose. This CDR3 is CASSSGPPSSYEQYF. CDR3 nucleotide sequence: TGTGCCAGTAGTTCGGGACCGCCAAGCTCCTACGAGCAGTACTTC. Using reference TRBV19 and TRBJ2-7 for the parts outside the CDR3, the full variable domain is DGGITQSPKYLFRKEGQNVTLSCEQNLNHDAMYWYRQDPGQGLRLIYYSQIVNDFQKGDIAEGYSVSREKKESFPLTVTSAQKNPTAFYLCASSSGPPSSYEQYFGPGTRLTVT.